Shown below are 24 T cell receptor beta chains from a single sample sequenced in a study of blood T cells in healthy people across ages. A second PCR, run for about 7 to 12 cycles, used a sample-barcoded 5' primer plus a J-beta primer mix. From the 5' RACE reads, TCRdb called clonotypes with MiXCR, one entry per CDR3 protein. The sample lists approximately 770,000 distinct CDR3 sequences, 58% occurring once. Sample: blood. The receptors shown here come from a man aged 25 to 40 in good health.

The chain couples TRBV7-9 to TRBJ1-2; D possibly corresponds to TRBD1 (5 bases). The germline gives CDR1 SEHNR, CDR2 FQNEAQ (reference sequence). CDR3 length equals 14 residues. The V and J ends lost 9 bases and 8 bases respectively, with 22 bases between them. DNA for the CDR3: TGTGCCAGTACCTTAGGTTCCAGGGAGTTGGGCTACACCTTC. The encoded protein is CASTLGSRELGYTF.

V and J are TRBV21-1 and TRBJ2-5. TRBV21-1 is classified as a pseudogene. The CDR3 has 13 residues. The CDR3, as DNA: TGTGCCAGCAGCCCTAGACCAGTAGAGACCCAGTACTTC. Translation: CASSPRPVETQYF.

This clonotype was observed a few times. The CDR3, as DNA: TGCAGTGCTAGGAATGGGGCTAGCGGAAACTACGAGCAGTACTTC. Its translation is CSARNGASGNYEQYF. The V call is TRBV20-1, the J call TRBJ2-7, with 7 bases lining up with TRBD2. Unmatched junction bases numbered 11, after V lost 3 bases and J lost 3 bases. This CDR3 is built from 15 residues. Germline V gene lookup returns CDR1 DFQATT and CDR2 SNEGSKA (reference sequence).

The chain couples TRBV29-1 to TRBJ1-1; the D gene is possibly TRBD1 (6 bases). The ends were cut back, 5 bases at V and 7 bases at J, with 11 bases in the middle. The CDR3 contains 11 residues. Per germline, CDR1 SQVTM and CDR2 ANQGSEA. CDR3 amino acids: CSVYREIEAFF. CDR3 coding DNA: TGCAGCGTTTACAGGGAGATTGAAGCTTTCTTT.

J is TRBJ2-4 and V is TRBV4-1; 7 bases map to TRBD2. TRBJ2-7 explains the end of the DNA better; the J call may be wrong. The CDR3 totals 13 residues. The germline V gene encodes CDR1 MGHRA and CDR2 YSYEKL. The CDR3 sequence: CASIFFRTSEQYF. CDR3 DNA sequence: TGCGCCAGCATCTTTTTCCGGACTAGCGAGCAGTACTTC.

J is TRBJ1-5 and V is TRBV19; TRBD1 is a possible D gene (5 bases). This CDR3 has 15 amino acids. V dropped 0 bases and J dropped 4 bases, with 10 bases sitting between them. Germline loops: CDR1 LNHDA, CDR2 SQIVND (reference sequence). CDR3 in DNA: TGTGCCAGTAGTATAGACGCAGGGCGGAATCAGCCCCAGCATTTT. This encodes CASSIDAGRNQPQHF.

J is TRBJ2-5 and V is TRBV10-3, with 9 bases that match TRBD1. With the DNA end fitting TRBJ2-7 better, the J assignment may be wrong. The V gene's germline CDR1 is ENHRY and CDR2 SYGVKD. The CDR3 length is 13 residues. CDR3 nucleotides: TGTGCCTCAGCCGGGACAGGGAGTTCCGAGCAGTACTTC. This translates into CASAGTGSSEQYF.

This clonotype is a singleton in its sample. V is TRBV29-1 and J is TRBJ2-7; 12 bases fit TRBD1. The J call may be incorrect, as the DNA end agrees better with TRBJ2-5. CDR1 and CDR2 (germline): SQVTM, ANQGSEA. CDR3 length: 13 residues. DNA for the CDR3: TGCAGCGTCAGGGACAGGGGGCTGGTGACCCAGTACTTC. Amino acid sequence: CSVRDRGLVTQYF.

J is TRBJ2-2 and V is TRBV12-3 or TRBV12-4; D gene unclear. V was shortened by 3 bases and J by 9 bases, with 11 bases between the two germline ends. CDR3 length: 13 residues. CDR3 sequence reads: CASSFRTHRELFF. DNA for the CDR3: TGTGCCAGCAGTTTTCGGACCCACCGGGAGCTGTTTTTT.

The chain has TRBV5-1 and TRBJ1-6; D uncertain. Trimming left V 5 bases short and J 6 bases short, with 9 bases between. CDR1 is SGHRS and CDR2 is YFSETQ in the germline V gene. CDR3 length: 13 amino acids. The CDR3 bases are TGCGCCAGCAGTTGGGATTCTAATTCACCCCTCCACTTT. Amino acid sequence: CASSWDSNSPLHF.

This clonotype is a singleton in its sample. J is TRBJ1-5 and V is TRBV20-1; TRBD1 aligns across 7 bases. Germline V gene data show CDR1 as DFQATT and CDR2 as SNEGSKA (reference sequence). V shed 6 bases, J shed 11 bases, and the junction held 13 bases outside the gene matches. CDR3 size: 13 residues. CDR3 in amino acids: CSATGQDLGAQHF. The DNA of the CDR3 is TGCAGTGCAACCGGACAGGACCTGGGAGCCCAGCATTTT.

The chain combines TRBV7-2 with TRBJ2-7; TRBD1 or TRBD2 may be the D gene (6 bases each). Germline-derived CDR1 and CDR2 are SGHTA and FQGNSA. Trimming pared 3 bases from V and 6 bases from J, leaving 21 bases between. The CDR3 totals 16 residues. In DNA form, the CDR3 reads TGTGCCAGCAGCTTCTGGGGGGTAGGGGGATCGGGCGAGCAGTACTTC. The encoded protein is CASSFWGVGGSGEQYF. Full variable domain (rest looked up from reference TRBV7-2 and TRBJ2-7): GAGVSQSPSNKVTEKGKDVELRCDPISGHTALYWYRQSLGQGLEFLIYFQGNSAPDKSGLPSDRFSAERTGGSVSTLTIQRTQQEDSAVYLCASSFWGVGGSGEQYFGPGTRLTVT.

V is TRBV7-9 and J is TRBJ1-6; D gene unclear. The CDR3 sequence is 13 residues long. Per germline, CDR1 SEHNR and CDR2 FQNEAQ (reference sequence). V was pared by 6 bases and J by 8 bases, with 11 bases between. CDR3 nucleotides: TGTGCCAGCAGACGTCAGTGGGATTCACCCCTCCACTTT. Translated, it gives CASRRQWDSPLHF.

This rearrangement joins TRBV6-6 to TRBJ2-3; D may be TRBD1 (5 bases). This CDR3 is built from 15 residues. The germline V gene encodes CDR1 MNHNY and CDR2 SVGAGI (reference sequence). Deletions cut 0 bases from V and 4 bases from J, with 11 bases between. The CDR3 loop reads CASSYSSGKADTQYF. The CDR3 nucleotides are TGTGCCAGCAGTTACTCATCAGGGAAGGCAGATACGCAGTATTTT.

The rearrangement links TRBV5-1 to TRBJ1-2, with 12 positions matching TRBD1. V was pared by 1 base and J by 8 bases, with 12 bases of the junction left unmatched. This CDR3 has 17 amino acids. Germline CDR1 and CDR2: SGHRS and YFSETQ. For the CDR3, the DNA is TGCGCCAGCAGCTTGTCGCACCCGGGACAGGGGGCTTCGGGCTACACCTTC. This gives the protein CASSLSHPGQGASGYTF.

This clonotype was observed at least ten times. This sequence joins TRBV28 and TRBJ2-7, with TRBD2 matching over 8 bases. The germline gives CDR1 MDHEN, CDR2 SYDVKM. V lost 6 bases to trimming and J lost 4 bases; unmatched junction nucleotides: 8. There are 14 residues in the CDR3. Written as DNA, the CDR3 is TGTGCCAGCAGAGTGGCGGGACTAGGTTACGAGCAGTACTTC. Encoded protein: CASRVAGLGYEQYF.

The chain is built from TRBV6-5 and TRBJ2-1, with D hard to call. The CDR3 is 12 amino acids. Between the trimmed V and J ends, which lost 4 bases and 10 bases, there was a span of 11 bases. CDR1 MNHEY and CDR2 SVGAGI come from the germline V gene. The DNA of the CDR3 is TGTGCCAGCAGTTCCCCGGTTTCCGAGCAGTTCTTC. It specifies CASSSPVSEQFF.

The chain recombines TRBV4-2 with TRBJ2-2; 10 nucleotides agree with TRBD2. The V gene end was trimmed by 4 bases and the J gene end by 6 bases; junction bases not matched to a gene: 8. The CDR3 is 16 amino acids. CDR1 is LGHNA, CDR2 YNFKEQ, per germline. CDR3 coding DNA: TGTGCCAGCAGCCGCGAGAGAGGGACTAGCGCCGGGGAGCTGTTTTTT. This codes for CASSRERGTSAGELFF.

This clonotype was observed a single time. The rearrangement joins TRBV18 to TRBJ2-5, with 7 bases that match TRBD1. Germline CDR1 reads KGHSH; CDR2 reads LQKENI. This CDR3 is built from 16 residues. Unmatched junction bases numbered 7, after V lost 3 bases and J lost 0 bases. CDR3: CASSPRRTGDQETQYF. The CDR3 coding sequence is TGTGCCAGCTCACCGCGTAGGACAGGCGACCAAGAGACCCAGTACTTC.

This chain uses TRBV5-5 with TRBJ1-2; a weak D match, TRBD1 (6 bases). Germline CDR1 and CDR2: SGHKS and YYEKEE (reference sequence). The germline V and J ends were trimmed by 0 bases and 5 bases, with 14 bases remaining between them. This CDR3 is 15 amino acids long. The CDR3 bases are TGTGCCAGCAGCTTGGCAGGGGACGATAATTATGGCTACACCTTC. It is translated as CASSLAGDDNYGYTF.

The table lists this clonotype with many counts. The chain uses TRBV12-3 or TRBV12-4 and TRBJ2-7; the match to TRBD1 covers 8 bases. The CDR3 extends over 13 amino acids. The V and J ends lost 5 bases and 2 bases, in that order; junction bases with no gene match: 2. The CDR3 loop reads CASSRTGTYEQYF. In DNA form, the CDR3 reads TGTGCCAGCAGTAGGACAGGGACCTACGAGCAGTACTTC.

The chain joins TRBV4-3 to TRBJ1-6, with D perhaps TRBD1 (5 bases). Germline CDR1 reads LGHNA; CDR2 reads YSLEER. V was pared by 0 bases and J by 8 bases, with 17 bases between. CDR3 size: 17 residues. The CDR3 DNA sequence: TGCGCCAGCAGCCAAGAAGGCGGACGGGGCGGACATTCACCCCTCCACTTT. Translated: CASSQEGGRGGHSPLHF.

The chain uses TRBV4-1 and TRBJ2-5; 8 bases are shared with TRBD2. CDR1 and CDR2 from the germline V gene are MGHRA and YSYEKL. The CDR3 totals 17 residues. V lost 1 base and J lost 5; bases outside the gene matches: 12. Here the CDR3 reads CASSQGIGGAGVETQYF. CDR3 DNA sequence: TGCGCCAGCAGCCAAGGTATCGGGGGGGCCGGCGTGGAGACCCAGTACTTC.

CDR3: CSARDGTSGRGHAKNIQYF. CDR3 sequence (DNA): TGCAGTGCTAGAGACGGGACTAGCGGAAGGGGGCACGCCAAAAACATTCAGTACTTC. The rearrangement links TRBV20-1 to TRBJ2-4; 11 nucleotides align to TRBD2. In germline, CDR1 is DFQATT, CDR2 SNEGSKA (reference sequence). V was pared by 0 bases and J by 1 base, with 11 bases of the junction left unmatched. This CDR3 is 19 amino acids long.